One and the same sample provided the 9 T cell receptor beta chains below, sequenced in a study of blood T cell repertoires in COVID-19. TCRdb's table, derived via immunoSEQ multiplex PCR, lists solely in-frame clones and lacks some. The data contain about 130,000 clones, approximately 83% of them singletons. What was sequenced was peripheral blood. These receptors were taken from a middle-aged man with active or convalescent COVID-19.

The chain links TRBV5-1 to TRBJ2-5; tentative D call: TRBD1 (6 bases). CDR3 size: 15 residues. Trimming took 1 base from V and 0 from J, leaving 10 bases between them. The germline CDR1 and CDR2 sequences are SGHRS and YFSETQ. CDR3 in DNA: TGCGCCAGCAGCTTGCAAGGACAGTACCAAGAGACCCAGTACTTC. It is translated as CASSLQGQYQETQYF.

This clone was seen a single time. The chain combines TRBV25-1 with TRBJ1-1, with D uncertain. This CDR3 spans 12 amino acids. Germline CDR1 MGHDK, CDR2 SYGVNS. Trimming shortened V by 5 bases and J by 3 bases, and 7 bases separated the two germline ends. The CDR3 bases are TGTGCCAGCAGTTATGGAGACACTGAAGCTTTCTTT. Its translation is CASSYGDTEAFF.

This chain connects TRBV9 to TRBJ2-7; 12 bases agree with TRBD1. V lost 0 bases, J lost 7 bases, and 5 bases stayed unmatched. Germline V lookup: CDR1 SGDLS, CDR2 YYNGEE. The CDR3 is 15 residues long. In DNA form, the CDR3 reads TGTGCCAGCAGCGTAGATGGGACAGGGGGCCGGGAGCAGTACTTC. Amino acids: CASSVDGTGGREQYF.

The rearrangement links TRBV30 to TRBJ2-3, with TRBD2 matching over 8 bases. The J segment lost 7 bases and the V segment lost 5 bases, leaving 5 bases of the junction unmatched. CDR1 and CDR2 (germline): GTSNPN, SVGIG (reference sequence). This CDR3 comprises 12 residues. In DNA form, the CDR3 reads TGTGCCTGGGCGCGGGGGGCCAATACGCAGTATTTT. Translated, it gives CAWARGANTQYF.

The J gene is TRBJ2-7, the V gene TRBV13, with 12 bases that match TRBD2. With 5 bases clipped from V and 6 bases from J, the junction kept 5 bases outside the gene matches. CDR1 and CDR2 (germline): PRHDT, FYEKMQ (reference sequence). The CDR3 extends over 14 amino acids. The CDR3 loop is CASSLAGGRAEQYF. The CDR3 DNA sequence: TGTGCCAGCAGCCTAGCGGGGGGGCGGGCCGAGCAGTACTTC.

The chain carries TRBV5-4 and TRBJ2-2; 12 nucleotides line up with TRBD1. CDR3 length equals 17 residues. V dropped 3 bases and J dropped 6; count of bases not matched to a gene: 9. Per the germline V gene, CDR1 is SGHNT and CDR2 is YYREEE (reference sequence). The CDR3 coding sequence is TGTGCCAGCAGCTATCTCGGGACAGGGGGCCAGGCCGGGGAGCTGTTTTTT. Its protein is CASSYLGTGGQAGELFF.

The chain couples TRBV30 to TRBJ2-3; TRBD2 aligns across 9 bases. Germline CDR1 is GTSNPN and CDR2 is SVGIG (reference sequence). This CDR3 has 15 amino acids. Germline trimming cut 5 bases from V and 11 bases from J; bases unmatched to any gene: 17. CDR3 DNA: TGTGCCTGGCTAACAAGCGCGGGGGGGCGTGGTGGGCAGTATTTT. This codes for CAWLTSAGGRGGQYF.

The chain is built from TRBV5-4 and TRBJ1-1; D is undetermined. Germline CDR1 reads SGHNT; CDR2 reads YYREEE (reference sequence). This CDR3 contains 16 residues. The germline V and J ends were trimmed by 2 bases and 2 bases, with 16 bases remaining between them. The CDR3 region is CASSFGPLVLNTEAFF. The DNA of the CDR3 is TGTGCCAGCAGCTTTGGCCCCCTAGTTCTAAACACTGAAGCTTTCTTT.

CDR3 in amino acids: CASRAGGPDTGELFF. The DNA of the CDR3 is TGTGCCAGCAGAGCGGGGGGGCCGGACACCGGGGAGCTGTTTTTT. The chain is built from TRBV2 and TRBJ2-2; 10 bases fit TRBD2. The CDR3 spans 15 residues. V shed 6 bases and J 3 bases; nucleotides not matched to a gene: 4. CDR1 SNHLY and CDR2 FYNNEI come from the germline V gene.